Following are 9 T cell receptor beta chains from one sample sequenced in a study of T-cell memory formation after mild COVID-19. TCRdb redid the calling of the 5' RACE reads with MiXCR, one entry per CDR3 protein. This sample has tens of thousands of distinct CDR3 sequences; more than 7% occur once, and the top ten carry about 1.5%. The source material was PBMCs or a T cell subset sorted from them (not recorded which). These receptors originate from a young man who had mild COVID-19 (a few samples of this study predate the infection). Cell type and time point are not known.

This clonotype showed up just a few times. The DNA for the CDR3 is TGTGCTAGTTGGGTGGAGGGCTCAGATACGCAGTATTTT. It codes for CASWVEGSDTQYF. The chain couples TRBV12-5 to TRBJ2-3, with D perhaps TRBD2 (6 bases). Trimming removed 8 bases at V and 4 bases at J, with 13 bases between. CDR3 length: 13 amino acids. Germline values: CDR1 LGHNT, CDR2 FRNRAP.

There are a few counts of this clonotype. J is TRBJ2-1 and V is TRBV6-1; TRBD2 is a possible D gene (5 bases). This CDR3 has 13 residues. V was cut by 3 bases and J by 10 bases, with 13 bases left in between. Germline V gene data show CDR1 as MNHNS and CDR2 as SASEGT. In nucleotides, the CDR3 is TGTGCCAGCAGTGACACGCTGGGCGGGGAGCAGTTCTTC. It yields the protein CASSDTLGGEQFF.

The chain carries TRBV20-1 and TRBJ2-2; D is possibly TRBD1 (6 bases). This CDR3 has 14 residues. Deletions cut 4 bases from V and 4 bases from J, with 13 bases between. Germline loops: CDR1 DFQATT, CDR2 SNEGSKA (reference sequence). The CDR3 loop is CSANHRGSTGELFF. Here the CDR3 DNA reads TGCAGTGCTAATCATAGGGGGAGCACCGGGGAGCTGTTTTTT.

This clonotype was recorded a few times. The chain employs TRBV20-1 and TRBJ1-3, with 9 bases fitting TRBD1. The CDR3 spans 13 residues. V shed 6 bases and J 8 bases; nucleotides not matched to a gene: 8. Germline CDR1 is DFQATT and CDR2 is SNEGSKA (reference sequence). CDR3 coding DNA: TGCAGTGCGCCGGGACAGGGATTTCACACCATATATTTT. Its translation: CSAPGQGFHTIYF.

The chain links TRBV7-9 to TRBJ1-3; D remains unclear. Germline V gene sequence: CDR1 SEHNR, CDR2 FQNEAQ (reference sequence). This CDR3 is built from 14 residues. Trimming pared 5 bases from V and 0 bases from J, leaving 8 bases between. The CDR3 sequence: CASSRTDSGNTIYF. CDR3 bases: TGTGCCAGCAGCCGGACTGACTCTGGAAACACCATATATTTT.

In this sample, this clonotype turned up many times. The chain combines TRBV4-3 with TRBJ2-6, with D perhaps matching TRBD1 (5 bases). The CDR3 is 15 amino acids. The V gene's germline CDR1 is LGHNA and CDR2 YSLEER. Trimming stripped 4 bases from V and 1 base from J, with 8 bases between. CDR3 residues: CASSRQGSGANVLTF. DNA of the CDR3: TGCGCCAGCAGCCGTCAGGGTTCTGGGGCCAACGTCCTGACTTTC.

The gene calls are TRBV29-1 and TRBJ1-1; tentatively, D is TRBD1 (5 bases). V was trimmed by 6 bases and J by 0 bases, leaving 14 bases between them. CDR3 length: 14 residues. Germline V gives CDR1 SQVTM, CDR2 ANQGSEA. In nucleotides, the CDR3 is TGCAGCGTGGCCAGGGTCCTCATGAACACTGAAGCTTTCTTT. Protein: CSVARVLMNTEAFF.

The V gene is TRBV25-1, the J gene TRBJ1-2, with D possibly TRBD1 on 6 matching bases. Germline V gives CDR1 MGHDK, CDR2 SYGVNS. CDR3 length equals 13 residues. Trimming pared 6 bases from V and 6 bases from J, leaving 14 bases between. CDR3 coding DNA: TGTGCCAGCAGGGAGACAGGAGGTGATGGCTACACCTTC. Its protein product is CASRETGGDGYTF.

This clonotype appeared a few times. This chain connects TRBV9 to TRBJ1-6; no clear D. Germline V gene sequence: CDR1 SGDLS, CDR2 YYNGEE. The CDR3 has 15 amino acids. Deletions cut 4 bases from V and 7 bases from J, with 15 bases between. CDR3 protein: CASSRGGPRNSPLHF. The CDR3 region has the DNA TGTGCCAGCAGCAGAGGAGGGCCCCGCAATTCACCCCTCCACTTT.